Presented here are 32 T cell receptor beta chains from one specimen sequenced in a study of OX40 agonist ivuxolimab in advanced cancers. The assay was immunoSEQ multiplex PCR, and TCRdb's table has in-frame clones only and misses some. The sample lists 30,000 to 45,000 clones, 87% occurring once. Sequencing used CD4+ or CD8+ T cells sorted from blood, obtained in a trial of the OX40 agonist ivuxolimab. The receptors come from an adult with an advanced solid tumor such as melanoma, head and neck, liver or kidney cancer.

A single count supports this clone. The rearrangement joins TRBV7-9 to TRBJ2-2, with 7 bases lining up with TRBD2. The V gene end was trimmed by 0 bases and the J gene end by 5 bases; junction bases not matched to a gene: 0. This CDR3 contains 14 residues. The germline V gene encodes CDR1 SEHNR and CDR2 FQNEAQ (reference sequence). Here the CDR3 DNA reads TGTGCCAGCAGCTTAGCGGGAGGGACCGGGGAGCTGTTTTTT. As protein: CASSLAGGTGELFF.

About this clone itself: Just one base apart from a much larger clone, this may be a read error. CDR3 residues: CASSGGGATDTQYF. CDR3 DNA: TGTGCCAGCAGTGGCGGGGGGGCCACAGATACGCAGTATTTT. The chain links TRBV6-4 to TRBJ2-3, with TRBD2 identical over 9 bases. Per the germline V gene, CDR1 is MRHNA and CDR2 is SNTAGT. V dropped 4 bases and J dropped 2; count of bases not matched to a gene: 1. This CDR3 comprises 14 residues.

This chain connects TRBV19 to TRBJ1-5; D is perhaps TRBD1 (6 bases). Trimming removed 1 base from V and 0 bases from J, with 10 bases in between. The CDR3 totals 16 residues. The V gene's germline CDR1 is LNHDA and CDR2 SQIVND (reference sequence). CDR3 sequence reads: CASSIVGGTSNQPQHF. CDR3 bases: TGTGCCAGTAGTATAGTAGGGGGGACTAGCAATCAGCCCCAGCATTTT.

This chain joins TRBV6-5 and TRBJ2-3; D not certain. V was trimmed by 5 bases and J by 4 bases, leaving 10 bases between them. Germline-derived CDR1 and CDR2 are MNHEY and SVGAGI. CDR3 length equals 13 residues. CDR3 coding DNA: TGTGCCAGCAGTCTCCGGAAGGCAGATACGCAGTATTTT. Its translation: CASSLRKADTQYF.

This clone was recorded once. The chain has TRBV6-1 and TRBJ1-1; 8 bases map to TRBD1. V was clipped by 2 bases and J by 5 bases; unmatched bases: 1. Germline V gene sequence: CDR1 MNHNS, CDR2 SASEGT. The CDR3 length is 13 residues. CDR3 coding DNA: TGTGCCAGCAGTGAATACAGGGGGACTGAAGCTTTCTTT. Its translation: CASSEYRGTEAFF.

The chain joins TRBV30 to TRBJ2-7, with 7 bases aligning to TRBD1. The CDR3 is 13 residues long. Germline CDR1 is GTSNPN and CDR2 is SVGIG (reference sequence). Losses at the gene ends were 5 bases for V and 5 bases for J; bases not matched to a gene: 9. DNA for the CDR3: TGTGCCTGGGGGTCAGGGGGTCTCGACGAGCAGTACTTC. This codes for CAWGSGGLDEQYF.

The chain recombines TRBV6-1 with TRBJ2-2; 7 bases map to TRBD2. The CDR3 is made up of 13 amino acids. CDR1 and CDR2 (germline): MNHNS, SASEGT. DNA of the CDR3: TGTGGGTACGGGGGACTAAGGACCGGGGAGCTGTTTTTT. This encodes CGYGGLRTGELFF.

The gene calls are TRBV25-1 and TRBJ2-2; D unclear. The CDR3 spans 12 residues. The V end lost 5 bases, the J end lost 5 bases, and 6 bases lay between the germline ends. Germline CDR1 and CDR2: MGHDK and SYGVNS. CDR3 sequence reads: CASSKITGELFF. CDR3 in DNA: TGTGCCAGCAGTAAGATTACCGGGGAGCTGTTTTTT.

The chain is built from TRBV5-5 and TRBJ2-7; TRBD1 aligns across 7 bases. V trimming: 7 bases; J trimming: 3 bases; junction bases outside the gene matches: 7. The CDR3 is 13 residues long. CDR1 SGHKS and CDR2 YYEKEE come from the germline V gene (reference sequence). CDR3 DNA sequence: TGTGCCAGCGGCCCGGACAGGTTCTACGAGCAGTACTTC. Residues: CASGPDRFYEQYF.

V gene TRBV19 combines with J gene TRBJ1-5, with 8 bases fitting TRBD1. This CDR3 has 15 amino acids. Germline V gene data show CDR1 as LNHDA and CDR2 as SQIVND (reference sequence). The junction had 2 bases not matched to a gene; V was cut back by 1 base and J by 3 bases. DNA for the CDR3: TGTGCCAGTAGTATAGGGACAGGGACCAATCAGCCCCAGCATTTT. The encoded protein is CASSIGTGTNQPQHF.

The genes are TRBV7-2 and TRBJ2-5; perhaps TRBD2 as D (6 bases). The V end was cut by 1 base, the J end by 5 bases, with 14 bases between. The CDR3 has 15 amino acids. Germline V gives CDR1 SGHTA, CDR2 FQGNSA. The DNA of the CDR3 is TGTGCCAGCAGCTTAGGTCGGGGGTTTATGGAGACCCAGTACTTC. It specifies CASSLGRGFMETQYF.

The chain's CDR3 is CASSETGGLTEAFF. CDR3 DNA sequence: TGTGCCAGCAGCGAGACAGGGGGCCTCACTGAAGCTTTCTTT. V and J are TRBV9 and TRBJ1-1; TRBD1 aligns across 10 bases. CDR3 length equals 14 residues. V lost 3 bases and J lost 4; bases outside the gene matches: 3. Germline lookup yields CDR1 SGDLS and CDR2 YYNGEE.

The CDR3 nucleotides read TGTGCCAGCAGTTTTTATAACAGTCAAGAGACCCAGTACTTC. It codes for CASSFYNSQETQYF. This chain joins TRBV27 and TRBJ2-5; D remains ambiguous. The V end lost 3 bases, the J end lost 2 bases, and 10 bases lay between the germline ends. CDR3 length equals 14 residues. CDR1 and CDR2 (germline): MNHEY, SMNVEV (reference sequence).

The rearrangement uses TRBV6-1 and TRBJ1-1, with D unclear. Germline V CDR1 and CDR2: MNHNS, SASEGT. The V and J ends lost 6 bases and 8 bases respectively, with 13 bases between them. The CDR3 has 12 amino acids. The CDR3 DNA is TGTGCCAGCAGGATGTCCGGGGTCGAAGCTTTCTTT. This gives the protein CASRMSGVEAFF.

The rearrangement joins TRBV12-5 to TRBJ2-5, with D perhaps matching TRBD1 or TRBD2 (5 bases each). CDR1 is LGHNT and CDR2 is FRNRAP in the germline V gene. V gave up 1 base and J gave up 4 bases, with 13 bases separating them. This CDR3 has 15 amino acids. For the CDR3, the DNA is TGTGCTAGTGGTTTGGCCGAAGGGGACGTAGAGACCCAGTACTTC. Protein product: CASGLAEGDVETQYF. The full variable domain, completed using reference TRBV12-5 and TRBJ2-5, is DARVTQTPRHKVTEMGQEVTMRCQPILGHNTVFWYRQTMMQGLELLAYFRNRAPLDDSGMPKDRFSAEMPDATLATLKIQPSEPRDSAVYFCASGLAEGDVETQYFGPGTRLLVL.

The chain couples TRBV19 to TRBJ2-7; the match to TRBD1 covers 10 bases. The V and J ends lost 5 bases and 3 bases, in that order; junction bases with no gene match: 4. CDR1 is LNHDA and CDR2 is SQIVND in the germline V gene (reference sequence). CDR3 length: 14 amino acids. CDR3: CASSSGTGDYEQYF. In DNA form, the CDR3 reads TGTGCCAGTAGTTCCGGGACAGGGGACTACGAGCAGTACTTC.

This chain links TRBV29-1 with TRBJ2-7, with unresolved D. The germline gives CDR1 SQVTM, CDR2 ANQGSEA. The CDR3 runs 14 residues. Trimming took off 7 bases at V and 0 bases at J, with 16 bases between the two ends. The CDR3 reads CSAVVAASSYEQYF. Written as DNA, the CDR3 is TGCAGCGCAGTTGTTGCGGCGAGCTCCTACGAGCAGTACTTC.

A single count supports this clone. The chain recombines TRBV7-2 with TRBJ2-5; D is undetermined. CDR3 length: 15 residues. Looked up from germline, CDR1 is SGHTA and CDR2 is FQGNSA. V was shortened by 5 bases and J by 2 bases, with 15 bases between the two germline ends. The CDR3 reads CASSRYRQEQETQYF. DNA for the CDR3: TGTGCCAGCAGCCGGTACCGACAAGAACAAGAGACCCAGTACTTC. The full variable domain, with the rest looked up from reference TRBV7-2 and TRBJ2-5, is GAGVSQSPSNKVTEKGKDVELRCDPISGHTALYWYRQSLGQGLEFLIYFQGNSAPDKSGLPSDRFSAERTGGSVSTLTIQRTQQEDSAVYLCASSRYRQEQETQYFGPGTRLLVL.

The V call is TRBV6-1, the J call TRBJ2-1; 11 nucleotides agree with TRBD2. The CDR3 length is 14 residues. Trimming at V came to 3 bases and at J to 6 bases, leaving 1 base not matched to a gene. Germline loops: CDR1 MNHNS, CDR2 SASEGT. In DNA form, the CDR3 reads TGTGCCAGCAGTGAGCTAGCGGGGGGCAATGAGCAGTTCTTC. It specifies CASSELAGGNEQFF.

This clone was counted a single time. This chain joins TRBV9 and TRBJ1-2, with a tentative D call TRBD1 (5 bases). CDR1 and CDR2 (germline): SGDLS, YYNGEE. The CDR3 extends over 16 amino acids. V was clipped by 0 bases and J by 1 base, with 13 bases between them. The chain's CDR3 is CASSVEFGGVNYGYTF. The CDR3 region has the DNA TGTGCCAGCAGCGTAGAATTTGGAGGGGTTAACTATGGCTACACCTTC.

This rearrangement joins TRBV6-1 to TRBJ1-1; weak D call: TRBD1 (5 bases). Germline CDR1 reads MNHNS; CDR2 reads SASEGT. This CDR3 has 12 amino acids. The V and J ends lost 5 bases and 3 bases respectively, with 7 bases between them. CDR3 sequence reads: CASSWGDTEAFF. As DNA, the CDR3 is TGTGCCAGCAGTTGGGGGGACACTGAAGCTTTCTTT.

This chain connects TRBV14 to TRBJ1-6; TRBD1 aligns across 7 bases. From germline, CDR1 is SGHDN and CDR2 FVKESK. J was trimmed by 2 bases and V by 8 bases; bases with no gene match: 6. The CDR3 has 15 residues. CDR3 nucleotide sequence: TGTGCCAGCGCGACAGGGAACGCCTATAATTCACCCCTCCACTTT. Translation gives CASATGNAYNSPLHF. Together with reference TRBV14 and TRBJ1-6, the CDR3 gives the full variable domain: EAGVTQFPSHSVIEKGQTVTLRCDPISGHDNLYWYRRVMGKEIKFLLHFVKESKQDESGMPNNRFLAERTGGTYSTLKVQPAELEDSGVYFCASATGNAYNSPLHFGNGTRLTVT.

The gene calls are TRBV4-1 and TRBJ2-3; D might be TRBD2 (6 bases). The germline gives CDR1 MGHRA, CDR2 YSYEKL. CDR3 length: 15 residues. Trimming removed 4 bases from V and 0 bases from J, with 11 bases in between. In DNA form, the CDR3 reads TGCGCCAGCAGCCCCGGACTAAAAAGCACAGATACGCAGTATTTT. Translating gives CASSPGLKSTDTQYF.

This chain links TRBV12-5 with TRBJ2-7, with D possibly matching TRBD1 (6 bases). V lost 5 bases to trimming and J lost 2 bases, with 7 bases between them. Germline-derived CDR1 and CDR2 are LGHNT and FRNRAP. This CDR3 spans 12 amino acids. CDR3 in amino acids: CASGPGAYEQYF. In DNA form, the CDR3 reads TGTGCTAGTGGTCCAGGGGCCTACGAGCAGTACTTC.

The gene calls are TRBV7-9 and TRBJ1-1; no definite D call. V lost 1 base and J 0 bases, leaving 3 bases between the germline ends. The CDR3 is 13 amino acids. Germline V gene lookup returns CDR1 SEHNR and CDR2 FQNEAQ (reference sequence). The CDR3 loop is CASSLDMNTEAFF. CDR3 sequence (DNA): TGTGCCAGCAGCTTAGATATGAACACTGAAGCTTTCTTT.

The chain joins TRBV5-1 to TRBJ2-1, with 12 bases aligning to TRBD1. Germline V gives CDR1 SGHRS, CDR2 YFSETQ. The V and J ends lost 4 bases and 6 bases, in that order; junction bases with no gene match: 5. The CDR3 runs to 15 residues. CDR3 sequence: CASSPGQGAGNEQFF. The CDR3 DNA sequence: TGCGCCAGCAGCCCGGGACAGGGGGCGGGCAATGAGCAGTTCTTC.

The chain couples TRBV25-1 to TRBJ1-6, with no clear D. The germline V gene has CDR1 MGHDK and CDR2 SYGVNS. V was shortened by 4 bases and J by 8 bases, with 6 bases between the two germline ends. The CDR3 covers 12 residues. The CDR3 region has the DNA TGTGCCAGCAGTGGGGCAGATTCACCCCTCCACTTT. It codes for CASSGADSPLHF.

This clone occurred once. The rearrangement links TRBV11-2 to TRBJ1-2; 11 bases align to TRBD1. Trimming at V came to 4 bases and at J to 2 bases, leaving 6 bases not matched to a gene. In germline, CDR1 is SGHAT, CDR2 FQNNGV. CDR3 length equals 16 residues. CDR3 sequence (DNA): TGTGCCAGCAGCTCGCGGGACAGGGGGGACAACTATGGCTACACCTTC. Its protein product is CASSSRDRGDNYGYTF.

The rearrangement joins TRBV19 to TRBJ2-7; D may be TRBD2 (5 bases). The CDR3 totals 12 residues. Trimming took 5 bases from V and 5 from J, leaving 10 bases between them. Germline assignment: CDR1 LNHDA and CDR2 SQIVND (reference sequence). DNA for the CDR3: TGTGCCAGTAGTCCGGGGAGCCACGAGCAGTACTTC. This codes for CASSPGSHEQYF.

The rearrangement joins TRBV19 to TRBJ2-2; TRBD1 is a possible D gene (6 bases). This CDR3 is built from 13 residues. The germline gives CDR1 LNHDA, CDR2 SQIVND (reference sequence). The V and J ends lost 10 bases and 0 bases respectively, with 9 bases between them. CDR3 in DNA: TGTGCCACCGGACAGACGAACACCGGGGAGCTGTTTTTT. Encoded protein: CATGQTNTGELFF.

The chain carries TRBV9 and TRBJ2-1; 7 nucleotides match TRBD2. The germline CDR1 and CDR2 sequences are SGDLS and YYNGEE. CDR3 length: 18 residues. V gave up 0 bases and J gave up 1 base; unmatched junction bases: 10. The CDR3 spells CASSVDTSVVWSYNEQFF. The CDR3 DNA reads TGTGCCAGCAGCGTAGATACTAGCGTTGTCTGGTCCTACAATGAGCAGTTCTTC. The full variable domain, its missing parts supplied by reference TRBV9 and TRBJ2-1, is DSGVTQTPKHLITATGQRVTLRCSPRSGDLSVYWYQQSLDQGLQFLIQYYNGEERAKGNILERFSAQQFPDLHSELNLSSLELGDSALYFCASSVDTSVVWSYNEQFFGPGTRLTVL.

This rearrangement joins TRBV30 to TRBJ2-1, with TRBD1 as a possible D gene (5 bases). V was cut by 4 bases and J by 0 bases, with 10 bases left in between. Per the germline V gene, CDR1 is GTSNPN and CDR2 is SVGIG (reference sequence). This CDR3 has 14 residues. The CDR3 DNA follows: TGTGCCTGGACTACAGGCTACTCCTACAATGAGCAGTTCTTC. Residues: CAWTTGYSYNEQFF.